Detailed here is one T cell receptor beta chain. This entry is derived from a study of cytomegalovirus exposure and HLA in healthy donors. Germline V lookup: CDR1 MDHEN, CDR2 SYDVKM. Trimming took off 5 bases at V and 2 bases at J, with 19 bases between the two ends. This CDR3 spans 17 amino acids. Method: immunoSEQ multiplex PCR; TCRdb's copy keeps in-frame clones and lacks some. The sample carries under 150,000 clones, approximately 90% recorded once. Source material: PBMCs. V usage is TRBV28 and J usage is TRBJ1-5; a weak D match, TRBD1 (5 bases). This TCR was sampled from a woman aged 18-35 years in good health and CMV-seronegative. The CDR3 DNA sequence: TGTGCCAGCAGTGAGCCGTTGGGGGGTTTAGGCAATCAGCCCCAGCATTTT. As protein: CASSEPLGGLGNQPQHF.